Each of the 30 T cell receptor beta chains below was sequenced from the same sample in a study of early T cells in non-severe SARS-CoV-2 infection. TCRdb re-called the 5' RACE reads with MiXCR, one entry per CDR3 protein. Found here are about 75,000 distinct CDR3 sequences, over 9% of them singletons; the top ten hold about 12%. Here the sequenced sample was whole blood, taken at baseline. The receptors shown here come from an adult who was a healthcare worker with PCR-confirmed SARS-CoV-2 infection or an uninfected control (not recorded which).

The rearrangement joins TRBV3-1 to TRBJ2-7; possible D gene TRBD2, 6 bases. The CDR3 totals 16 residues. Germline CDR1 reads LGHDT; CDR2 reads YNNKEL (reference sequence). V dropped 4 bases and J dropped 3 bases, with 19 bases sitting between them. The CDR3 is CASSLGDSWHLYEQYF. The CDR3 DNA follows: TGTGCCAGCAGCCTCGGGGACTCCTGGCATCTCTACGAGCAGTACTTC.

The chain has TRBV2 and TRBJ1-1; 7 bases line up with TRBD1. CDR1 is SNHLY and CDR2 is FYNNEI in the germline V gene. The J segment lost 1 base and the V segment lost 8 bases, leaving 7 bases of the junction unmatched. The CDR3 is 14 amino acids. The CDR3 sequence: CASGGQTPNTEAFF. The CDR3 DNA reads TGTGCCAGCGGGGGACAGACCCCGAACACTGAAGCTTTCTTT.

This clonotype was observed a few times. J is TRBJ2-7 and V is TRBV29-1; possible D gene TRBD1, 6 bases. The V and J ends lost 4 bases and 4 bases respectively, with 14 bases between them. Germline-derived CDR1 and CDR2 are SQVTM and ANQGSEA. This CDR3 spans 13 amino acids. As DNA, the CDR3 is TGCAGCGTTGCCCCGGGACAACCTTACGAGCAGTACTTC. As protein: CSVAPGQPYEQYF.

The J gene is TRBJ2-7, the V gene TRBV28; 8 bases agree with TRBD1. V gave up 6 bases and J gave up 4 bases; unmatched junction bases: 8. Germline V gene sequence: CDR1 MDHEN, CDR2 SYDVKM. The CDR3 loop spans 14 amino acids. This CDR3 reads CASRLSGGRYEQYF. The CDR3, as DNA: TGTGCCAGCAGACTCTCAGGGGGCCGGTACGAGCAGTACTTC.

This clonotype has at least ten counts. The chain couples TRBV12-3 or TRBV12-4 to TRBJ2-3; 8 bases match TRBD2. This CDR3 is built from 15 residues. Trimming took 5 bases from V and 5 from J; bases not matched to a gene: 9. The CDR3 here is CASSPIRGGGDTQYF. DNA of the CDR3: TGTGCCAGCAGTCCCATTCGGGGGGGCGGAGATACGCAGTATTTT.

This clonotype was detected only a few times. The chain is built from TRBV11-1 and TRBJ2-1; 7 nucleotides agree with TRBD2. V lost 4 bases to trimming and J lost 0 bases; unmatched junction nucleotides: 6. CDR1 is SGHAT and CDR2 is FQDESV in the germline V gene (reference sequence). The CDR3 runs to 16 residues. In DNA, the CDR3 is TGTGCCAGCAGCTCACAAGCGGGGAGCTCCTACAATGAGCAGTTCTTC. Amino acid sequence: CASSSQAGSSYNEQFF.

The rearrangement uses TRBV5-4 and TRBJ1-2; 9 bases line up with TRBD1. Looked up from germline, CDR1 is SGHNT and CDR2 is YYREEE (reference sequence). This CDR3 spans 13 amino acids. V was pared by 3 bases and J by 6 bases, with 3 bases of the junction left unmatched. The CDR3 sequence: CASSWDRDDGYTF. CDR3 in DNA: TGTGCCAGCAGCTGGGACAGGGATGATGGCTACACCTTC. Supplemented by reference TRBV5-4 and TRBJ1-2, the full variable domain reads ETGVTQSPTHLIKTRGQQVTLRCSSQSGHNTVSWYQQALGQGPQFIFQYYREEENGRGNFPPRFSGLQFPNYSSELNVNALELDDSALYLCASSWDRDDGYTFGSGTRLTVV.

The sample holds a few counts of this clonotype. The rearrangement links TRBV16 to TRBJ1-2; D is unclear. This CDR3 has 13 residues. The germline CDR1 and CDR2 sequences are KGHSY and FQNENV. V was cut by 1 base and J by 6 bases, with 9 bases left in between. CDR3 protein: CASSQWIGNGYTF. For the CDR3, the DNA is TGTGCCAGCAGCCAATGGATAGGGAATGGCTACACCTTC.

This clonotype showed up many times. The V call is TRBV6-6, the J call TRBJ1-2; maybe TRBD1 (6 bases). The CDR3 has 17 residues. Trimming pared 11 bases from V and 0 bases from J, leaving 25 bases between. The V gene's germline CDR1 is MNHNY and CDR2 SVGAGI (reference sequence). CDR3 sequence reads: CASRGDKGLLANYGYTF. DNA for the CDR3: TGTGCCTCCCGAGGGGACAAAGGATTATTGGCTAACTATGGCTACACCTTC.

The rearrangement uses TRBV11-2 and TRBJ1-4; tentatively, D is TRBD1 (5 bases). The V end lost 3 bases, the J end lost 8 bases, and 19 bases lay between the germline ends. CDR1 SGHAT and CDR2 FQNNGV come from the germline V gene. This CDR3 has 16 amino acids. The DNA for the CDR3 is TGTGCCAGCAGCTTCACTGCAGGGTGGGCAGAAGAAAAACTGTTTTTT. It specifies CASSFTAGWAEEKLFF. Drawing the rest from reference TRBV11-2 and TRBJ1-4, the complete variable domain is EAGVAQSPRYKIIEKRQSVAFWCNPISGHATLYWYQQILGQGPKLLIQFQNNGVVDDSQLPKDRFSAERLKGVDSTLKIQPAKLEDSAVYLCASSFTAGWAEEKLFFGSGTQLSVL.

This clonotype was seen a handful of times. J is TRBJ2-1 and V is TRBV7-3; 7 bases are shared with TRBD2. V gave up 5 bases and J gave up 6 bases; unmatched junction bases: 4. The CDR3 loop spans 13 amino acids. Germline CDR1 is SGHTA and CDR2 is FQGTGA. CDR3 nucleotide sequence: TGTGCCAGCAGCACAGGACTAGTCAATGAGCAGTTCTTC. It encodes CASSTGLVNEQFF.

J is TRBJ2-1 and V is TRBV9, with 9 bases lining up with TRBD1. Germline trimming cut 5 bases from V and 9 bases from J; bases unmatched to any gene: 3. Germline CDR1 SGDLS, CDR2 YYNGEE. The CDR3 sequence is 12 residues long. CDR3 sequence (DNA): TGTGCCAGCAGTGGGACAGGGTTTGAGCAGTTCTTC. Protein sequence: CASSGTGFEQFF. Full variable domain (outside the CDR3, taken from reference TRBV9 and TRBJ2-1): DSGVTQTPKHLITATGQRVTLRCSPRSGDLSVYWYQQSLDQGLQFLIQYYNGEERAKGNILERFSAQQFPDLHSELNLSSLELGDSALYFCASSGTGFEQFFGPGTRLTVL.

This clonotype was seen just once. Sequence at one end of the junction differs from germline and may be a read error. This sequence joins TRBV11-1 and TRBJ2-7; TRBD1 aligns across 10 bases. CDR1 and CDR2 (germline): SGHAT, FQDESV (reference sequence). The CDR3 spans 15 residues. CDR3 amino acids: CANSPPTGGIYEQYF. The CDR3 DNA is TGTGCCAACAGCCCCCCGACAGGGGGCATCTACGAGCAGTACTTC.

This clonotype was observed many times. V usage is TRBV11-3 and J usage is TRBJ2-6; either TRBD1 or TRBD2 may fit D (6 bases each). The CDR3 spans 18 residues. The V end was cut by 4 bases, the J end by 1 base, with 17 bases between. Germline CDR1 and CDR2: SGHNT and YENEEA. The CDR3 DNA reads TGTGCCAGCAGCTCAAAGGGGGGTCGGCTTTCTGGGGCCAACGTCCTGACTTTC. This gives the protein CASSSKGGRLSGANVLTF. Drawing the rest from reference TRBV11-3 and TRBJ2-6, the complete variable domain is EAGVVQSPRYKIIEKKQPVAFWCNPISGHNTLYWYLQNLGQGPELLIRYENEEAVDDSQLPKDRFSAERLKGVDSTLKIQPAELGDSAVYLCASSSKGGRLSGANVLTFGAGSRLTVL.

This clonotype was found a few times. The genes are TRBV2 and TRBJ2-7, with TRBD2 matching over 10 bases. This CDR3 contains 15 residues. V was pared by 2 bases and J by 6 bases, with 7 bases of the junction left unmatched. From germline, CDR1 is SNHLY and CDR2 FYNNEI. The CDR3 is CASSESAGLAAEQYF. CDR3 in DNA: TGTGCCAGCAGTGAAAGTGCTGGACTAGCGGCCGAGCAGTACTTC.

There are a few counts of this clonotype. The CDR3 DNA follows: TGCAGCGTTGAATTTCCGGGAGAGACCCAGTACTTC. This codes for CSVEFPGETQYF. The chain couples TRBV29-1 to TRBJ2-5; unclear D gene. Germline values: CDR1 SQVTM, CDR2 ANQGSEA. V was shortened by 2 bases and J by 4 bases, with 8 bases between the two germline ends. The CDR3 loop spans 12 amino acids.

The table lists this clonotype with a few counts. The CDR3 here is CASSYIAGLYNEQFF. CDR3 nucleotides: TGTGCCAGCAGTTACATAGCGGGCCTTTACAATGAGCAGTTCTTC. V is TRBV6-5 and J is TRBJ2-1; the match to TRBD2 covers 7 bases. V shed 2 bases, J shed 4 bases, and the junction held 5 bases outside the gene matches. Germline V lookup: CDR1 MNHEY, CDR2 SVGAGI. This CDR3 has 15 residues.

The chain joins TRBV29-1 to TRBJ2-7, with 7 bases that match TRBD1. V was pared by 4 bases and J by 3 bases, with 12 bases of the junction left unmatched. This CDR3 region has 15 residues. Germline V CDR1 and CDR2: SQVTM, ANQGSEA. CDR3 DNA sequence: TGCAGCGTTGTCCATCCACCGGGACAGAACTACGAGCAGTACTTC. Its protein product is CSVVHPPGQNYEQYF.

This clonotype has a handful of counts. This chain joins TRBV12-3 or TRBV12-4 and TRBJ2-7, with D maybe TRBD2 (5 bases). This CDR3 has 13 amino acids. The V and J ends lost 6 bases and 2 bases respectively, with 11 bases between them. The CDR3 region is CASSIAGTYEQYF. CDR3 nucleotide sequence: TGTGCCAGCAGCATAGCCGGGACCTACGAGCAGTACTTC.

This sequence joins TRBV28 and TRBJ1-6; weak D call: TRBD1 (6 bases). V gave up 1 base and J gave up 10 bases, with 14 bases separating them. Germline V gene sequence: CDR1 MDHEN, CDR2 SYDVKM. The CDR3 extends over 15 amino acids. CDR3 in amino acids: CASSLYRVGQSPLHF. As DNA, the CDR3 is TGTGCCAGCAGTTTATACAGGGTCGGGCAATCACCCCTCCACTTT.

At least ten counts were recorded for this clonotype. The chain carries TRBV7-9 and TRBJ1-4, with 10 bases identical to TRBD1. Per germline, CDR1 SEHNR and CDR2 FQNEAQ (reference sequence). There are 12 residues in the CDR3. V shed 4 bases and J 10 bases; nucleotides not matched to a gene: 0. As DNA, the CDR3 is TGTGCCAGCAGCTGGGACAGGGGAAAACTGTTTTTT. Translation gives CASSWDRGKLFF.

This clonotype ranks as medium-sized. This CDR3 is CASSYGRGSNQPQHF. Written as DNA, the CDR3 is TGTGCCAGCAGTTACGGGAGGGGGAGCAATCAGCCCCAGCATTTT. The V and J genes are TRBV6-6 and TRBJ1-5; tentative D call: TRBD1 (6 bases). V gave up 2 bases and J gave up 1 base, with 9 bases separating them. Germline assignment: CDR1 MNHNY and CDR2 SVGAGI (reference sequence). The CDR3 runs to 15 residues.

The chain recombines TRBV7-9 with TRBJ2-7, with no clear D. Germline CDR1 and CDR2: SEHNR and FQNEAQ (reference sequence). The CDR3 length is 15 residues. With 2 bases removed from V and 2 bases from J, the gap between germline ends came to 13 bases. DNA of the CDR3: TGTGCCAGCAGCTTAATCATGGGGAACACCTACGAGCAGTACTTC. Protein product: CASSLIMGNTYEQYF.

This clonotype has only a few counts. The gene calls are TRBV2 and TRBJ1-1, with D perhaps matching TRBD1 (5 bases). The CDR3 contains 12 residues. Germline-derived CDR1 and CDR2 are SNHLY and FYNNEI. V lost 11 bases and J 6 bases, leaving 16 bases between the germline ends. The CDR3 DNA reads as TGTGCCTGGGGCAGCAAGATCGCTGAAGCTTTCTTT. This sequence encodes CAWGSKIAEAFF.

This clonotype occurred a few times. The V gene is TRBV7-9, the J gene TRBJ1-1, with 10 bases fitting TRBD1. Germline V gives CDR1 SEHNR, CDR2 FQNEAQ (reference sequence). The CDR3 covers 15 residues. Losses at the gene ends were 5 bases for V and 5 bases for J; bases not matched to a gene: 8. CDR3 loop: CASSGRTGGRTEAFF. The CDR3 coding sequence is TGTGCCAGCAGCGGAAGGACAGGGGGTAGGACTGAAGCTTTCTTT.

This clonotype was counted ten times or more. The chain uses TRBV7-2 and TRBJ1-1; TRBD1 agrees at 9 bases. Germline values: CDR1 SGHTA, CDR2 FQGNSA. There are 16 residues in the CDR3. Germline trimming cut 5 bases from V and 2 bases from J; bases unmatched to any gene: 9. CDR3 bases: TGTGCCAGCAGCCTACGAGGGACAGGGCCCAACACTGAAGCTTTCTTT. Translation: CASSLRGTGPNTEAFF.

The CDR3 is CASSRATGGNSPLHF. CDR3 sequence (DNA): TGTGCCAGCAGCCGGGCGACAGGGGGGAATTCACCCCTCCACTTT. This chain connects TRBV14 to TRBJ1-6; 9 bases fit TRBD1. Looked up from germline, CDR1 is SGHDN and CDR2 is FVKESK. After removal of 4 bases from V and 7 bases from J, the junction contained 5 bases not matched to a gene. This CDR3 comprises 15 residues.

This clonotype appeared many times. The chain has TRBV7-9 and TRBJ2-5, with unresolved D. V was clipped by 1 base and J by 0 bases, with 6 bases between them. The CDR3 loop spans 14 amino acids. Germline CDR1 reads SEHNR; CDR2 reads FQNEAQ (reference sequence). CDR3 in amino acids: CASSLGGNQETQYF. CDR3 bases: TGTGCCAGCAGCTTAGGAGGCAACCAAGAGACCCAGTACTTC.

In its sample, this clonotype was seen many times. The gene calls are TRBV11-2 and TRBJ1-3; maybe TRBD1 (5 bases). CDR1 SGHAT and CDR2 FQNNGV come from the germline V gene. The ends were cut back, 3 bases at V and 4 bases at J, with 13 bases in the middle. The CDR3 runs 15 residues. For the CDR3, the DNA is TGTGCCAGCAGCTTCTCAGGGTTTCAAGGAAACACCATATATTTT. It yields the protein CASSFSGFQGNTIYF.

The chain couples TRBV7-2 to TRBJ2-3; D may match TRBD1 or TRBD2 (5 bases each). The germline V and J ends were trimmed by 8 bases and 0 bases, with 12 bases remaining between them. Germline-derived CDR1 and CDR2 are SGHTA and FQGNSA. The CDR3 runs 14 residues. CDR3 loop: CASGRDPSTDTQYF. CDR3 bases: TGTGCCAGCGGCCGGGACCCGAGCACAGATACGCAGTATTTT.